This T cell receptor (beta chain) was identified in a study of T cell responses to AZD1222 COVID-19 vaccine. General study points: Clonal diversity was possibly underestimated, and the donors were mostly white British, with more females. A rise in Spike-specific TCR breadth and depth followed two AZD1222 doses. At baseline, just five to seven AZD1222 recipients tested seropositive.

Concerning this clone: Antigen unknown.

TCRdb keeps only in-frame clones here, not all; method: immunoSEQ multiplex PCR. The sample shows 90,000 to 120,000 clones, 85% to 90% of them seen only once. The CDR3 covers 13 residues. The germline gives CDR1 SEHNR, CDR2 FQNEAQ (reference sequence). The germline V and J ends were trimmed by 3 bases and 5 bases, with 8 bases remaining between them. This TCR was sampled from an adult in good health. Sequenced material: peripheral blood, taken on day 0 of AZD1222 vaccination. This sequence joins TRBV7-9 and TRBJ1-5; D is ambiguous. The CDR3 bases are TGTGCCAGCAGCTTCGCGGGCGATCAGCCCCAGCATTTT. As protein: CASSFAGDQPQHF.